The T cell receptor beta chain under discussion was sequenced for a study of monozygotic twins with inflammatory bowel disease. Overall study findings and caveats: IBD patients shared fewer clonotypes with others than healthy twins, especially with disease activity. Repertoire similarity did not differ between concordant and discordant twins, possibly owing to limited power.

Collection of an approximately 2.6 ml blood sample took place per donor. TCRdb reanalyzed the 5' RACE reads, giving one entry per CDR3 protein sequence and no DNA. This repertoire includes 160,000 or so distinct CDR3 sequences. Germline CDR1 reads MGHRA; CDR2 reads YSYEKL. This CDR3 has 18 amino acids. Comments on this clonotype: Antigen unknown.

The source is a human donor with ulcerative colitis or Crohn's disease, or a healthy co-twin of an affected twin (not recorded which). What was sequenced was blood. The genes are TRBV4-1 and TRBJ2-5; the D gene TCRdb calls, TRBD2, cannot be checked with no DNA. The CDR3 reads CASSQEIGTSGSGETQYF.